This TCR beta chain comes out of a study of OX40 agonist ivuxolimab in advanced cancers. With regard to the full study: The costimulatory receptor OX40 (CD134) was targeted by ivuxolimab, a fully human IgG2 agonistic monoclonal antibody. Of the roughly 52 dose-escalation patients, hepatocellular carcinoma was present in approximately 20, melanoma in around 15, renal cell carcinoma in 9 and head and neck cancer in 9. In the dose-escalation cohort, 75% to 90% of patients were male, and the mean age was approximately 60 years with a range of roughly 23 to 79. Patients were allowed to have had prior anti-PD-1, anti-PD-L1 or anti-CTLA-4 therapy, and approximately 41% of the dose-escalation patients had previously received checkpoint inhibitors. Partial responses occurred in three dose-escalation patients, of whom one had hepatocellular carcinoma and two had cutaneous melanoma. Peripheral TCRbeta sequencing aimed to test whether ivuxolimab altered TCR sequence diversity and caused clonal T-cell expansion. The paper covers the monotherapy dose-escalation part of the phase I ivuxolimab trial, which included N of about 51 patients. Intravenous ivuxolimab was administered to patients every 2 weeks at six dose levels: 0.01, 0.1, 0.3, 1.5, 3 and 10 mg/kg. Overall study outcomes, separate from this receptor: Partial responders in the 0.1-3.0 mg/kg groups had among the lowest normalized peripheral clonal expansion, especially among CD8+ T cells. The antigen specificity of the peripheral T cells that underwent clonal expansion was not determined. At doses from 0.1 to 3.0 mg/kg, clonal expansion was seen in both CD4+ and CD8+ blood T cells between baseline and week 6. Low levels of normalized T-cell clonal expansion were also shown by some nonresponding patients. After ivuxolimab, expanded clones were on average more numerous among CD8+ T cells than among CD4+ T cells.

To sequence the TCRbeta CDR3 region, genomic DNA was isolated from the sorted cells. TCRbeta CDR3 regions were sequenced using the immunoSEQ Assay. TCRdb's version of the immuneACCESS table is confined to in-frame rearrangements and falls short of the full clone set. An unresolved V gene accounts for under half of the shortfall where checked; the remainder is of unknown origin. This sample holds 70,000 or so clones; 80% to 85% were observed only once. Nearly 0.8% of the sample goes to the ten largest clones. The germline V gene sets CDR1 to SGHTA and CDR2 to FQGNSA. Compared with germline, V lacks 6 bases and J lacks 1 base; bases without a gene match: 10. From its cysteine to its phenylalanine, the CDR3 spans 18 amino acids. The sequence is cut down to CDR3 DNA, 54 bases in frame from base 1. The trial excluded patients who had a history of autoimmune disease or who were on systemic immunosuppression. Peripheral blood for TCR sequencing was drawn from every dose cohort at baseline, at cycle 4 day 1 and at cycle 7 day 1. The samples were taken from a phase I, first-in-human, multicenter, open-label dose-escalation trial of ivuxolimab. The trial enrolled adults with locally advanced or metastatic head and neck squamous cell, hepatocellular, melanoma or renal cell carcinoma. CD4+ and CD8+ T cells were sorted separately from peripheral blood before TCR sequencing.

Notes on this clone: Its antigen specificity is not known. Base quality data are lacking; no much larger clone is found one base away.

Sequencing was performed on CD4+ or CD8+ T cells sorted from blood, taken in a trial of the OX40 agonist ivuxolimab. The sequence is built from TRBV7-2 and TRBJ2-1, and TRBD2 aligns with 12 junction nucleotides. The sequence derives from an adult with an advanced solid tumor such as melanoma, head and neck, liver or kidney cancer. The CDR3 region has the sequence CASRGLAGIRGSYNEQFF. The DNA sequence is given as TGTGCCAGCAGGGGACTAGCGGGTATCAGGGGGTCCTACAATGAGCAGTTCTTC.